This T cell receptor (beta chain) was identified during a study of T cells after yellow fever vaccination. Germline CDR1 is SGHDT and CDR2 is YYEEEE. The CDR3 sequence is 13 residues long. Between the trimmed V and J ends, which lost 4 bases and 3 bases, there was a span of 8 bases. This clonotype came up a few times. The 5'RACE template-switching step produced TCR cDNA and added a universal primer site and UMIs. TCRdb redid the calling of the 5' RACE reads with MiXCR, one entry per CDR3 protein. The sample records about 58,000 distinct CDR3 sequences, 5.7% being singletons. The source of this sequence is a young man who received the YFV17D yellow fever vaccine. This rearrangement joins TRBV5-6 to TRBJ1-5; no firm D call. The sequenced sample was PBMCs, either bulk or a sorted T-cell subset (CD4+, CD8+, memory, or dextramer-sorted; not recorded which), obtained on the day of the yellow fever booster vaccination. The CDR3 loop reads CASSGADNQPQHF. Written as DNA, the CDR3 is TGTGCCAGCAGCGGAGCAGACAATCAGCCCCAGCATTTT.